One T cell receptor beta chain is described in this entry. The antigen this receptor binds is unknown. Base qualities are missing; no much larger clone stands one base away. This sample stems from a study of tumor-infiltrating lymphocytes in oesophageal squamous cell carcinoma (dated by TCRdb to 2016 to 2017). Library preparation was by PCR. Sequenced using an Illumina HiSeq 2000. The public reads were quality trimmed at Q25 with fastp and then assembled into clones with MiXCR by TCRdb, keeping productive beta chains. A single entry per CDR3 protein holds the most common genes and DNA from its merged rows. The sample has 15,000 to 20,000 distinct CDR3 sequences on record, around 46% of them singletons. The ten top clones hold around 35% of the sample. The germline V gene gives CDR1 as MNHGY and CDR2 as SAAAGT. Including the terminal cysteine and phenylalanine, the CDR3 comprises 17 residues. The sequence is cut down to CDR3 DNA, 51 bases in frame from base 1.

This sequence uses TRBV6-8 and TRBJ2-5, with the D gene not confidently named. The J call may be mistaken, given a closer DNA end match to TRBJ2-3. The sequence was collected from a female donor with esophageal squamous cell carcinoma. Sequencing was carried out using normal esophageal tissue next to the tumor. The DNA sequence is as follows: TGTGCCAGCACGCGCCTTGGGGTTTTCCTTAGCACAGATACGCAGTATTTT. It encodes CASTRLGVFLSTDTQYF.